The rows below give T cell receptor beta chains drawn from one sample of a study of blood T cell repertoires in COVID-19. The protocol was immunoSEQ multiplex PCR, while the TCRdb copy is restricted to in-frame clones and leaves out a portion. The sample records about 53,000 clones, 86% being singletons. Specimen: peripheral blood. The source is a man aged 70 or older with active COVID-19. CDR3s leave out the opening cysteine and the closing phenylalanine or tryptophan.

v_call: TRBV5-1
cdr3_length: 14
cdr3_aa: ASSLNGGALQETQY

v_call: TRBV7-2
cdr3_length: 13
cdr3_aa: ASSGRASGANVLT

v_call: TRBV5-4
cdr3_length: 12
cdr3_aa: ASSLGGRDSEQF

v_call: TRBV6-5
cdr3_length: 11
cdr3_aa: ASLGQGVQPQH

v_call: TRBV2
cdr3_length: 11
cdr3_aa: ASSGRDEETQY

v_call: TRBV7-6
cdr3_length: 14
cdr3_aa: ASSRSGTSGGYEQY

v_call: TRBV5-1
cdr3_length: 11
cdr3_aa: ASSEQGNTEAF

v_call: TRBV7-2
cdr3_length: 10
cdr3_aa: ASSLFQETQY

v_call: TRBV6-6
cdr3_length: 14
cdr3_aa: ASSYSDGTGAQPQH

v_call: TRBV18
cdr3_length: 14
cdr3_aa: ASSPTGTGGLNGYT

v_call: TRBV5-1
cdr3_length: 13
cdr3_aa: ASSPEKGWNTEAF

v_call: TRBV7-9
cdr3_length: 13
cdr3_aa: ASSNPTNPSYEQY

v_call: TRBV5-4
cdr3_length: 14
cdr3_aa: ASSLPQGGPYNEQF

v_call: TRBV7-3
cdr3_length: 11
cdr3_aa: ASSGTGTTEAF

v_call: TRBV18
cdr3_length: 12
cdr3_aa: ASSLSDRFYEQY

v_call: TRBV19
cdr3_length: 12
cdr3_aa: ASSIVTVDQPQH

v_call: TRBV6-5
cdr3_length: 14
cdr3_aa: ASSYSTPDRGYGYT

v_call: TRBV4-3
cdr3_length: 13
cdr3_aa: ASSQASRDSEKLF

v_call: TRBV2
cdr3_length: 15
cdr3_aa: ASSEEMRTSGKETQY

v_call: TRBV7-2
cdr3_length: 12
cdr3_aa: ASSPRTGTETQY

v_call: TRBV7-3
cdr3_length: 13
cdr3_aa: ASSAWTVSYNEQF

v_call: TRBV18
cdr3_length: 13
cdr3_aa: ASSPPGYPRETQY

v_call: TRBV4-3
cdr3_length: 13
cdr3_aa: ASSQEPSRGVEQY

v_call: TRBV19
cdr3_length: 12
cdr3_aa: ASRGTGGAGGYT

v_call: TRBV5-1
cdr3_length: 12
cdr3_aa: ASSWTGGNTEAF

v_call: TRBV5-1
cdr3_length: 13
cdr3_aa: ASSPFQGIADTQY

v_call: TRBV3-1/TRBV3-2
cdr3_length: 14
cdr3_aa: ASSRRKGDRGDTQY

v_call: TRBV7-8
cdr3_length: 13
cdr3_aa: ASSLSGGLRDEQY

v_call: TRBV12-5
cdr3_length: 11
cdr3_aa: ATGWQGYTEAF

v_call: TRBV5-6
cdr3_length: 13
cdr3_aa: ASSRMGAESYEQY

v_call: TRBV4-3
cdr3_length: 16
cdr3_aa: ASSPRTGDVPSTDTQY

v_call: TRBV19
cdr3_length: 12
cdr3_aa: ASSRGGTNYGYT

v_call: TRBV2
cdr3_length: 12
cdr3_aa: ASRPGGIYYGYT

v_call: TRBV6-5
cdr3_length: 12
cdr3_aa: ASRQFSTNEKLF

v_call: TRBV12-5
cdr3_length: 11
cdr3_aa: ASGSDSNYGYT

v_call: TRBV2
cdr3_length: 9
cdr3_aa: ASTSGGELF

v_call: TRBV4-3
cdr3_length: 15
cdr3_aa: ASSQDLPGQGWETQY